This T cell receptor beta chain originates from a study of Ad26.COV2.S vaccination and SARS-CoV-2 variants. In the study overall: COV1001, an Ad26.COV2.S trial, supplied this vaccine-arm donor. Recipients of Ad26.COV2.S got it intramuscularly, once or twice 56 days apart.

The protocol was immunoSEQ multiplex PCR, while the TCRdb copy is restricted to in-frame clones and leaves out a portion. The data show 350,000 to 600,000 clones, 80% to 90% seen once. Whole-study findings and limits: Researchers cautioned that TCR breadth and depth analyses may have underestimated total T cell responses.

Treatment noted: 15 to 20 received Ad26.COV2.S at low or high dose, single or two shots; several received placebo; per-sample allocation not given. Sampling happened 63 days after the first vaccine or placebo injection. An Ad26 vector carrying the Wuhan-strain SARS-CoV-2 spike served as the vaccine. This clone was found once. Its antigen is undetermined. The CDR3 is 13 residues long. Trimming shortened V by 6 bases and J by 4 bases, and 12 bases separated the two germline ends. Germline assignment: CDR1 MNHEY and CDR2 SVGAGI. The starting material was peripheral blood, obtained in a trial of Ad26.COV2.S vaccine versus placebo. This sequence originates from a person between 18 and 65 years old who received the Ad26.COV2.S COVID-19 vaccine or a placebo. The chain couples TRBV6-5 to TRBJ1-1; no definite D call. CDR3 sequence reads: CASSASRPTEAFF. The CDR3 DNA reads as TGTGCCAGCAGCGCGTCGAGGCCCACTGAAGCTTTCTTT.